The 12 T cell receptor beta chains below were found in one sample sequenced in a study of T-cell reconstitution after alpha-beta-depleted transplantation in children. As it was prepared, the TCRbeta library received unique molecular identifiers. TCRdb analysed the PCR reads with MiXCR anew, one entry per CDR3 protein. Among hundreds of thousands of distinct CDR3 sequences listed, 11% were seen once. Sequenced here: PBMCs, sampled before TCRalphabeta/CD19-depleted stem cell transplant. The receptors stem from a child younger than two with acute myeloid leukemia, due to receive a stem cell transplant.

This clonotype was observed many times. This chain uses TRBV6-1 with TRBJ1-5; D not resolved. Germline CDR1 MNHNS, CDR2 SASEGT. Deletions cut 7 bases from V and 0 bases from J, with 16 bases between. The CDR3 has 16 amino acids. CDR3 residues: CASNPGSSYSNQPQHF. Here the CDR3 DNA reads TGTGCCAGCAACCCCGGCAGCTCCTATAGCAATCAGCCCCAGCATTTT.

There are many counts of this clonotype. This rearrangement joins TRBV5-1 to TRBJ2-1; TRBD1 aligns across 7 bases. The germline CDR1 and CDR2 sequences are SGHRS and YFSETQ. The CDR3 covers 12 residues. With V trimmed by 7 bases and J by 3 bases, 1 base remained unmatched. The CDR3 protein is CASRTGYNEQFF. In DNA, the CDR3 is TGCGCCAGCCGGACAGGCTACAATGAGCAGTTCTTC.

In regard to this clonotype: Just one base apart from a much larger clone, this may be a read error. V usage is TRBV16 and J usage is TRBJ1-3, with D possibly matching TRBD1 (5 bases). Germline CDR1 and CDR2: KGHSY and FQNENV. Trimming cost V 2 bases and J 3 bases, with 20 bases left between them. The CDR3 sequence is 18 residues long. CDR3 protein: CASSQAHTGRVLGNTIYF. The CDR3 nucleotides read TGTGCCAGCAGCCAAGCCCATACCGGCAGGGTCCTTGGAAACACCATATATTTT.

This clonotype has at least ten counts. The V gene is TRBV9, the J gene TRBJ2-3; D unclear. The CDR3 runs to 13 residues. Germline V lookup: CDR1 SGDLS, CDR2 YYNGEE. Between the trimmed V and J ends, which lost 0 bases and 2 bases, there was a span of 4 bases. The CDR3 sequence: CASSVGHTDTQYF. The CDR3 nucleotides read TGTGCCAGCAGCGTAGGACACACAGATACGCAGTATTTT.

This clonotype was seen at least ten times. V gene TRBV24-1 combines with J gene TRBJ2-5, with 11 bases aligning to TRBD1. The trim removed 9 bases at V and 1 base at J, leaving 0 bases unmatched. Germline V gives CDR1 KGHDR, CDR2 SFDVKD. This CDR3 has 13 amino acids. The DNA for the CDR3 is TGTGCCACCGGGACAGGGGGCCAAGAGACCCAGTACTTC. It translates to CATGTGGQETQYF.

This clonotype was seen repeatedly, ten times or more. V gene TRBV7-2 combines with J gene TRBJ2-1; TRBD2 is a possible D gene (5 bases). This CDR3 spans 16 amino acids. Trimming took 3 bases from V and 6 from J, leaving 18 bases between them. Germline V lookup: CDR1 SGHTA, CDR2 FQGNSA. The CDR3: CASSFLGLARTNEQFF. The CDR3, as DNA: TGTGCCAGCAGCTTTCTGGGTCTAGCTCGGACCAATGAGCAGTTCTTC.

The chain is built from TRBV23-1 and TRBJ1-6; D gene ambiguous. TRBV23-1 is noted as an ORF with a role that remains uncertain. This CDR3 region has 14 residues. Trimming took 5 bases from V and 7 from J, leaving 12 bases between them. CDR3 sequence (DNA): TGCGCCAGCAGTGCCAGGACGAAGAATTCACCCCTCCACTTT. Protein sequence: CASSARTKNSPLHF.

This clonotype was found many times. The J gene is TRBJ2-7, the V gene TRBV3-1, with 8 bases that match TRBD2. V shed 4 bases and J 1 base; nucleotides not matched to a gene: 6. Germline CDR1 reads LGHDT; CDR2 reads YNNKEL (reference sequence). This CDR3 comprises 15 residues. The CDR3 DNA follows: TGTGCCAGCAGCCCCTCTAGCGGGTGGTCCTACGAGCAGTACTTC. Encoded protein: CASSPSSGWSYEQYF.

This clonotype was seen many times. The CDR3 region is CASSSRLSDFPYNEQFF. Written as DNA, the CDR3 is TGTGCCAGCAGTTCACGACTTAGCGACTTTCCCTACAATGAGCAGTTCTTC. The chain combines TRBV27 with TRBJ2-1; D may be TRBD2 (5 bases). V was shortened by 4 bases and J by 2 bases, with 18 bases between the two germline ends. CDR3 size: 17 residues. Germline CDR1 reads MNHEY; CDR2 reads SMNVEV (reference sequence).

The table lists this clonotype with many counts. This rearrangement joins TRBV20-1 to TRBJ2-7; the D gene is possibly TRBD1 (6 bases). V gave up 0 bases and J gave up 8 bases, with 17 bases separating them. The CDR3 totals 14 residues. The germline V gene encodes CDR1 DFQATT and CDR2 SNEGSKA (reference sequence). CDR3 amino acids: CSARDPGALLKQYF. The CDR3 bases are TGCAGTGCTAGAGATCCAGGGGCCCTCCTAAAGCAGTACTTC.

The chain is built from TRBV7-6 and TRBJ2-2; D gene unclear. V shed 3 bases and J shed 4 bases, with 9 bases lying between them. CDR3 length: 14 residues. The V gene's germline CDR1 is SGHVS and CDR2 FNYEAQ. The CDR3 coding sequence is TGTGCCAGCAGCTTCACAGACTCCACCGGGGAGCTGTTTTTT. Its translation is CASSFTDSTGELFF.

This clonotype has at least ten counts. V gene TRBV20-1 combines with J gene TRBJ2-3; 11 nucleotides agree with TRBD2. The CDR3 is 21 amino acids. Germline V gene sequence: CDR1 DFQATT, CDR2 SNEGSKA (reference sequence). Unmatched junction bases numbered 20, after V lost 1 base and J lost 2 bases. This CDR3 reads CSARVSHRGLTSGSHTDTQYF. CDR3 nucleotides: TGCAGTGCTAGAGTTTCCCACAGGGGGCTAACTAGCGGGAGTCACACAGATACGCAGTATTTT.